These 6 T cell receptor beta chains came from one sample sequenced in a study of HIV-infected children after antiretroviral therapy interruption. RNA-based 3' RACE libraries used unique molecular identifiers. TCRdb passed the 3' RACE reads through MiXCR, listing each CDR3 protein once. Of about 46,000 distinct CDR3 sequences listed, 4.3% are singletons. Treatment specified: PENTA 11 planned treatment interruption arm or continuous ART arm. The sequenced sample was CD45RA+ CD4+ T cells from PBMCs, pooled from several time points, obtained from a donor given antiretroviral therapy, either interrupted or continuous. Stated subset: naive CD4+ CD45RA+ CD45RO- T cells. The source is a pool of human donors with HIV.

This clonotype was seen at least ten times. The rearrangement joins TRBV5-4 to TRBJ2-7; D gene unclear. CDR3 length: 15 residues. Germline CDR1 reads SGHNT; CDR2 reads YYREEE (reference sequence). Trimming took off 0 bases at V and 1 base at J, with 11 bases between the two ends. CDR3 nucleotides: TGTGCCAGCAGCTTGGATGCGCACAGTTCCTACGAGCAGTACTTC. It yields the protein CASSLDAHSSYEQYF.

This clonotype was counted many times. One junction end does not reproduce the germline sequence, and a read error may be involved. This chain joins TRBV12-3 or TRBV12-4 and TRBJ1-6; D is possibly TRBD1 (6 bases). There are 14 residues in the CDR3. CDR3 sequence (DNA): TGTCCCAGGCAGGGGTGCTCCTATAATTCACCCCTCCACTTT. This codes for CPRQGCSYNSPLHF.

The gene calls are TRBV29-1 and TRBJ2-1; D is possibly TRBD2 (5 bases). The V gene's germline CDR1 is SQVTM and CDR2 ANQGSEA. V was shortened by 4 bases and J by 0 bases, with 7 bases between the two germline ends. The CDR3 runs to 13 residues. The CDR3 protein is CSVGRDSYNEQFF. The CDR3, as DNA: TGCAGCGTTGGCCGGGACTCCTACAATGAGCAGTTCTTC.

J is TRBJ2-7 and V is TRBV20-1; the match to TRBD2 covers 10 bases. The germline CDR1 and CDR2 sequences are DFQATT and SNEGSKA (reference sequence). Trimming at V came to 5 bases and at J to 6 bases, leaving 13 bases not matched to a gene. The CDR3 loop spans 15 amino acids. The CDR3 region is CSAEGASGGFFEQYF. CDR3 DNA sequence: TGCAGTGCTGAAGGGGCTAGCGGGGGATTTTTCGAGCAGTACTTC.

This clonotype showed up many times. This chain joins TRBV6-6 and TRBJ1-6; the D is unclear. V was shortened by 0 bases and J by 5 bases, with 14 bases between the two germline ends. CDR3 length equals 17 residues. Germline CDR1 MNHNY, CDR2 SVGAGI (reference sequence). The CDR3 is CASSYSIRARDNSPLHF. DNA of the CDR3: TGTGCCAGCAGTTACTCGATACGGGCACGGGATAATTCACCCCTCCACTTT.

This clonotype was observed a handful of times. This chain uses TRBV5-1 with TRBJ2-7; perhaps TRBD2 as D (6 bases). Trimming stripped 0 bases from V and 4 bases from J, with 11 bases between. The germline V gene encodes CDR1 SGHRS and CDR2 YFSETQ. The CDR3 is 14 residues long. In nucleotides, the CDR3 is TGCGCCAGCAGCTTGGGGCAGGGACTTTACGAGCAGTACTTC. Encoded protein: CASSLGQGLYEQYF.